This T cell receptor (beta chain) is drawn from a study of T cell repertoires and HLA-DP antigens. Looking at the study overall: Alloreactive CD4+ T cells targeted HLA-DP on transduced HeLa. DNA input averaged about 200 ng in sorted CD137+CD4+ and around 1,200 ng in pre-culture CD4+.

General study findings and limits: Sorted CD137+ clonality was roughly 0.39 for both alloantigens, versus roughly 0.043 pre-culture. Against one allele, clones undetected before culture averaged approximately 35%; against the other, 50.6%.

Sequencing used immunoSEQ multiplex PCR; TCRdb keeps in-frame clones, though not all of them. The data contain around 110,000 clones, 80% to 95% of them singletons. As for this clone: Antigen unknown.

The CDR3 runs to 16 residues. Germline trimming cut 2 bases from V and 2 bases from J; bases unmatched to any gene: 6. Germline-derived CDR1 and CDR2 are SGHTA and FQGTGA. This TCR came from a woman between 18 and 29 years old in good health and CMV-seronegative. The rearrangement joins TRBV7-3 to TRBJ2-3; 8 bases map to TRBD2. Sequenced: CD4+ T cells from PBMCs. The chain's CDR3 is CASSLAGTRVTDTQYF. The CDR3 DNA reads as TGTGCCAGCAGCTTAGCCGGGACTAGGGTCACAGATACGCAGTATTTT.